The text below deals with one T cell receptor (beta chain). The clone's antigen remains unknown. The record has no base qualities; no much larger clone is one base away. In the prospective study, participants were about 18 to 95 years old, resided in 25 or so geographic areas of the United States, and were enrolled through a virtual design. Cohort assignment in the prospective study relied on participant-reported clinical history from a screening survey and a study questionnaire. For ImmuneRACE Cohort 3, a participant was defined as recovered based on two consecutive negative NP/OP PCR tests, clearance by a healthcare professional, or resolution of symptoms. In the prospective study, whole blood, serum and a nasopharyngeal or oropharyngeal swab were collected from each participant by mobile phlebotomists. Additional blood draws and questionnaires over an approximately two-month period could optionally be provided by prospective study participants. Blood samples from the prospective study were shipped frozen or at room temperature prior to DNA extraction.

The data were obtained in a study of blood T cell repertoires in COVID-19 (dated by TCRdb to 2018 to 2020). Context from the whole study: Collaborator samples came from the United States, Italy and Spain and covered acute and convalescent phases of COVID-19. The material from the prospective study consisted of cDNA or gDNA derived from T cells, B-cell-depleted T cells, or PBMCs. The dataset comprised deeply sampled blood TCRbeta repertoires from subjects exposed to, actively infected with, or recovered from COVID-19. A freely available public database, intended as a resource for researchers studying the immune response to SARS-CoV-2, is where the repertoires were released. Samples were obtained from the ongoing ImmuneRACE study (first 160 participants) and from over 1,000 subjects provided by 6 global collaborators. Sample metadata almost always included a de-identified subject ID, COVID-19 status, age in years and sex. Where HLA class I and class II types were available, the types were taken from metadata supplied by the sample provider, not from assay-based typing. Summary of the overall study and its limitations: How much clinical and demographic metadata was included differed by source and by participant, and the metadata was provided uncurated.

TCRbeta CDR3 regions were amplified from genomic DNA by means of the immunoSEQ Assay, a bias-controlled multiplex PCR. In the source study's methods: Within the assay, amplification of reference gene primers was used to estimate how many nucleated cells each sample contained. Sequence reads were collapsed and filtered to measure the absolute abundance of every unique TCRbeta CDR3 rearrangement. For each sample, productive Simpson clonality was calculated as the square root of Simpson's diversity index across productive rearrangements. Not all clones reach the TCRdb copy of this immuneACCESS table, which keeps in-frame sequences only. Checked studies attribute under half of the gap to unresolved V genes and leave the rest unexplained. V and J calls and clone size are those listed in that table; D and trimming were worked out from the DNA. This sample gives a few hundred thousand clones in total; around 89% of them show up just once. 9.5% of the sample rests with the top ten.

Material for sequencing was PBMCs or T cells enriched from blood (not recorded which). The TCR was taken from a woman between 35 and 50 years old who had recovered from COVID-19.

The nucleotides are TGCGCCAGCAGCTTGGACGACATTTCACCCCTCCACTTT. It codes for CASSLDDISPLHF. The rearrangement joined TRBV5-1 to TRBJ1-6; the D segment cannot be called with confidence. From the cysteine through the phenylalanine, the CDR3 covers 13 amino acids. Just the 39-base CDR3 DNA is kept, in frame starting at base 1. V is cut by 0 bases and J by 9 bases, and the space between the germline ends is 7 bases. The germline V gene supplies CDR1 SGHRS and CDR2 YFSETQ.